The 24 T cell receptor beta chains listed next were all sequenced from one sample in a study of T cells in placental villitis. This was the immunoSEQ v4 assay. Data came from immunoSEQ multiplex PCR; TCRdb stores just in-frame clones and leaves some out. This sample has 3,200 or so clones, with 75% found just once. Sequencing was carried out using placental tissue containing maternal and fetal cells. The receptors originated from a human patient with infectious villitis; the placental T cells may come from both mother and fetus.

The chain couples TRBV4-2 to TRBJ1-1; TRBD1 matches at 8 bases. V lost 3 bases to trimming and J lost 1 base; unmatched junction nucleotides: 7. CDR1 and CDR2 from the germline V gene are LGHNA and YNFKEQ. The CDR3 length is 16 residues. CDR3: CASSHDRGGRNTEAFF. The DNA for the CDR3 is TGTGCCAGCAGCCACGACAGGGGAGGTAGGAACACTGAAGCTTTCTTT.

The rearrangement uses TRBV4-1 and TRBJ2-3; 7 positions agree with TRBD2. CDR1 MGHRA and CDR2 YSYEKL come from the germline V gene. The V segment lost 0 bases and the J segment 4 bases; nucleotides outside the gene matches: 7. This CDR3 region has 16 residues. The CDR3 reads CASSQEEWGGSDTQYF. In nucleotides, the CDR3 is TGCGCCAGCAGCCAAGAAGAGTGGGGGGGTTCAGATACGCAGTATTTT.

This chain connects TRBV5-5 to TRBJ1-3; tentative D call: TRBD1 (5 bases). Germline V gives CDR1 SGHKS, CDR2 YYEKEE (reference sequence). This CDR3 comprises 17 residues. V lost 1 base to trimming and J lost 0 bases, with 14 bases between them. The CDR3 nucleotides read TGTGCCAGCAGCTTGTGGAACGAGGGGATCTCTGGAAACACCATATATTTT. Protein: CASSLWNEGISGNTIYF.

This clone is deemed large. CDR3 loop: CASSLGVYEQYF. As DNA, the CDR3 is TGTGCCAGCAGCTTAGGGGTTTACGAGCAGTACTTC. The chain employs TRBV7-9 and TRBJ2-7; D is uncertain. Germline lookup yields CDR1 SEHNR and CDR2 FQNEAQ (reference sequence). The CDR3 runs 12 residues. V lost 1 base and J lost 4, with 5 bases in between.

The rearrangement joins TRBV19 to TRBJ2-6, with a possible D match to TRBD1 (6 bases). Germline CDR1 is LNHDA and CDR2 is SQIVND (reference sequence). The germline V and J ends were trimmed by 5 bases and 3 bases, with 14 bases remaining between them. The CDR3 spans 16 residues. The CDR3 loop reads CASSDNRVYGANVLTF. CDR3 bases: TGTGCCAGTAGTGATAACAGGGTTTATGGGGCCAACGTCCTGACTTTC.

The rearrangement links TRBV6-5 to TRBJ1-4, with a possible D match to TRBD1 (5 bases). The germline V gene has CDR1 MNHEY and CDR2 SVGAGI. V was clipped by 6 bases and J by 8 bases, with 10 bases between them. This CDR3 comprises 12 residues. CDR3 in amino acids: CASRDGGEKLFF. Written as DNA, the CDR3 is TGTGCCAGCAGGGATGGGGGGGAAAAACTGTTTTTT.

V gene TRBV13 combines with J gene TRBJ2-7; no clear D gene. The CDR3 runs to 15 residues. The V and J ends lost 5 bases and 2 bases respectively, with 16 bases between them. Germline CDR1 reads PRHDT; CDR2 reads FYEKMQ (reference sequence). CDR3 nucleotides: TGTGCCAGCAGCCCTCAGAGACGGAATCCCTACGAGCAGTACTTC. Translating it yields CASSPQRRNPYEQYF.

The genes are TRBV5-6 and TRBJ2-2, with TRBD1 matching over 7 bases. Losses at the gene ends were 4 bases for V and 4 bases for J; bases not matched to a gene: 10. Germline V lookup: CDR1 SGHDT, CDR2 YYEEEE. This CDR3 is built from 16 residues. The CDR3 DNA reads TGTGCCAGCAGCCCGGGTGACAGGGCCATCACCGGGGAGCTGTTTTTT. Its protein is CASSPGDRAITGELFF.

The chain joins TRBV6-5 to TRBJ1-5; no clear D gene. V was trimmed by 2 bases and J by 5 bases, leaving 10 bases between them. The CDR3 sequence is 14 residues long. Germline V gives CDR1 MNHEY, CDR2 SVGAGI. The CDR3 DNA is TGTGCCAGCAGTTACCTCCGAGGTGATCAGCCCCAGCATTTT. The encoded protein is CASSYLRGDQPQHF.

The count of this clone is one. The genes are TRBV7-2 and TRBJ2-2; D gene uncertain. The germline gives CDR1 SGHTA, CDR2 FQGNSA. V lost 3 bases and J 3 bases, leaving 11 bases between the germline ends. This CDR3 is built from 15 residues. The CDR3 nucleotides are TGTGCCAGCAGCTTGCCGGTTTTTTACACCGGGGAGCTGTTTTTT. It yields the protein CASSLPVFYTGELFF.

As DNA, the CDR3 is TGTGCCTGGAGGGGACAGGATAACTATGGCTACACCTTC. Amino acids: CAWRGQDNYGYTF. The chain uses TRBV30 and TRBJ1-2, with 8 bases that match TRBD1. Germline V CDR1 and CDR2: GTSNPN, SVGIG (reference sequence). The CDR3 loop spans 13 amino acids. With V trimmed by 3 bases and J by 1 base, 1 base remained unmatched. Complete variable domain (other parts from reference TRBV30 and TRBJ1-2): SQTIHQWPATLVQPVGSPLSLECTVEGTSNPNLYWYRQAAGRGLQLLFYSVGIGQISSEVPQNLSASRPQDRQFILSSKKLLLSDSGFYLCAWRGQDNYGYTFGSGTRLTVV.

CDR3 in amino acids: CASSRTTGNTEAFF. CDR3 DNA: TGTGCCAGCAGCCGGACTACAGGGAACACTGAAGCTTTCTTT. The chain links TRBV7-9 to TRBJ1-1, with a possible D match to TRBD1 (5 bases). The germline CDR1 and CDR2 sequences are SEHNR and FQNEAQ (reference sequence). The germline V and J ends were trimmed by 5 bases and 1 base, with 11 bases remaining between them. The CDR3 loop spans 14 amino acids. The full variable domain, completed using reference TRBV7-9 and TRBJ1-1, is DTGVSQNPRHKITKRGQNVTFRCDPISEHNRLYWYRQTLGQGPEFLTYFQNEAQLEKSRLLSDRFSAERPKGSFSTLEIQRTEQGDSAMYLCASSRTTGNTEAFFGQGTRLTVV.

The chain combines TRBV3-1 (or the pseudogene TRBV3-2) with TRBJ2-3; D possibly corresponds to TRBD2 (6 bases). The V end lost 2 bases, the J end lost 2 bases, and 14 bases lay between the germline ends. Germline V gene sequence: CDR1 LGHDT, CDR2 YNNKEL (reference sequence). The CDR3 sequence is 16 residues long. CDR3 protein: CASSQPAGSNTDTQYF. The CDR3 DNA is TGTGCCAGCAGCCAACCGGCGGGGAGTAACACAGATACGCAGTATTTT.

The CDR3 loop is CASTYALENTEAFF. CDR3 in DNA: TGTGCCAGCACCTACGCATTAGAGAACACTGAAGCTTTCTTT. This chain uses TRBV11-2 with TRBJ1-1; no clear D gene. CDR1 and CDR2 from the germline V gene are SGHAT and FQNNGV. This CDR3 is 14 amino acids long. Trimming took 7 bases from V and 1 from J, leaving 13 bases between them.

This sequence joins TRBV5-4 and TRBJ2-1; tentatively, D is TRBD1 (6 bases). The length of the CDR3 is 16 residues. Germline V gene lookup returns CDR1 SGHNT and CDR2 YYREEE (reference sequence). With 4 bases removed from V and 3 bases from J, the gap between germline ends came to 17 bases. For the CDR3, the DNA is TGTGCCAGCAGCCCCGAAGGGGGATTTAGCTACAATGAGCAGTTCTTC. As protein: CASSPEGGFSYNEQFF. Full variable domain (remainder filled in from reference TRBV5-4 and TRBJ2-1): ETGVTQSPTHLIKTRGQQVTLRCSSQSGHNTVSWYQQALGQGPQFIFQYYREEENGRGNFPPRFSGLQFPNYSSELNVNALELDDSALYLCASSPEGGFSYNEQFFGPGTRLTVL.

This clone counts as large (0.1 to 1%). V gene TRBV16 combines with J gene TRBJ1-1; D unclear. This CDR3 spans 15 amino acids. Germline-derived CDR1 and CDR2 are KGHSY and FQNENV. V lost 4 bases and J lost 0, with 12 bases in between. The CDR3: CASSPRPTMNTEAFF. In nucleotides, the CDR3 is TGTGCCAGCAGCCCCCGGCCTACTATGAACACTGAAGCTTTCTTT.

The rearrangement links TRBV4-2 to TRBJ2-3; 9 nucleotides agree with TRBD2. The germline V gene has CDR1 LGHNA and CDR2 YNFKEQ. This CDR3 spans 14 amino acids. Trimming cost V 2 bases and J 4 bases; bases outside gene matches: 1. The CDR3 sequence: CASSQRTSADTQYF. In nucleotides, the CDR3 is TGTGCCAGCAGCCAAAGGACTAGCGCAGATACGCAGTATTTT.

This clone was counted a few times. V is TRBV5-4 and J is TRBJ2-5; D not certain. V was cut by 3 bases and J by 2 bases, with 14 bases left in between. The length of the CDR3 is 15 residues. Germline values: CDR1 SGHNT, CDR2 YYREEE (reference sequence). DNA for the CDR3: TGTGCCAGCAGCTCCCTTGGGTTCGAGCAAGAGACCCAGTACTTC. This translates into CASSSLGFEQETQYF.

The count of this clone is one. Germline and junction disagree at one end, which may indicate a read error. Written as DNA, the CDR3 is TGTGTCAGCAGCCAAGATGGGGTGGTCTCTGGAAACACCATATATTTT. It codes for CVSSQDGVVSGNTIYF. The V call is TRBV4-2, the J call TRBJ1-3; D not resolved. Germline loops: CDR1 LGHNA, CDR2 YNFKEQ. This CDR3 has 16 amino acids.

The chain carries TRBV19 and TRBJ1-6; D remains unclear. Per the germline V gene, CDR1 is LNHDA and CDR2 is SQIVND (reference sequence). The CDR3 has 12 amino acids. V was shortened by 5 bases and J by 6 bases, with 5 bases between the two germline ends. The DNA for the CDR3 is TGTGCCAGTAGTCGGCGTAATTCACCCCTCCACTTT. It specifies CASSRRNSPLHF.

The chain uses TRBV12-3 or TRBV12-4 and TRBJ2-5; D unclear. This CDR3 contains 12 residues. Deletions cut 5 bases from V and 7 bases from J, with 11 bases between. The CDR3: CASSGPDGTQYF. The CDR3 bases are TGTGCCAGCAGTGGGCCGGACGGGACCCAGTACTTC.

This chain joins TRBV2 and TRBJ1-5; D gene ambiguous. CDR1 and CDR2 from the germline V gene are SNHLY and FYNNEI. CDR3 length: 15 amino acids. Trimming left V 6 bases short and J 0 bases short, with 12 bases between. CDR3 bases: TGTGCCAGCAGGAGCCCCCAGCGTAGCAATCAGCCCCAGCATTTT. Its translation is CASRSPQRSNQPQHF.

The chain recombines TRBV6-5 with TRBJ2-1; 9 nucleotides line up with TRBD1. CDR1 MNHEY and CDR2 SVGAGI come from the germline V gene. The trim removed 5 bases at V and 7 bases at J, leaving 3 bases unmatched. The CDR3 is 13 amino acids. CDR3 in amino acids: CASSPQGANEQFF. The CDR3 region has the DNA TGTGCCAGCAGTCCACAGGGGGCAAATGAGCAGTTCTTC.

In nucleotides, the CDR3 is TGTGCCATCAGTGGACAGGGAGAGACCCAGTACTTC. Translated: CAISGQGETQYF. This rearrangement joins TRBV10-3 to TRBJ2-5; 7 bases line up with TRBD1. Germline CDR1 and CDR2: ENHRY and SYGVKD. The CDR3 totals 12 residues. With V trimmed by 4 bases and J by 4 bases, 0 bases remained unmatched.